This is a list of T cell receptor beta chains from one sample in a study of T cell clones after liver transplantation. Data came from immunoSEQ multiplex PCR; TCRdb stores just in-frame clones and leaves some out. Among some 110,000 clones listed, roughly nine tenths were seen once. Sequencing was performed on CD4+ T cells from blood, taken 12 months after liver transplant. The receptor set was obtained from a human patient who received a liver transplant. Some T cells may trace back to the graft donor. Both conserved end residues are part of each CDR3. Fields, in order: D gene, clone size, J gene, V gene, CDR3 DNA, CDR3 protein. The D gene is left open where the match is weak. Size tells how often a clone was seen (once, few, many) or the class of an expanded clone, and some rows leave it out.

. . TRBJ1-1 TRBV6-5 TGTGCCAGCAGTTACTCGAAGTCAGGTACCACTGAAGCTTTCTTT CASSYSKSGTTEAFF
TRBD2 once TRBJ2-1 TRBV2 TGTGCCAGCAGTGGGCCGGGACTAGCAGATTACAATGAGCAGTTCTTC CASSGPGLADYNEQFF
. once TRBJ1-1 TRBV6-1 TGTGCCAGCAGATACAACAGGGCTACTGAAGCTTTCTTT CASRYNRATEAFF
. . TRBJ2-7 TRBV7-2 TGTGCCAGCAGCTTAGAACTAGGCAACTCCTACGAGCAGTACTTC CASSLELGNSYEQYF
. few TRBJ1-1 TRBV28 TGTGCCAGCAGTTTAAGTGACACTGAAGCTTTCTTT CASSLSDTEAFF
. few TRBJ1-1 TRBV30 TGTGCCTGGAGGCCCGGGACAAGGAACACTGAAGCTTTCTTT CAWRPGTRNTEAFF
. . TRBJ2-7 TRBV25-1 TGTGCCAGCAGTGAAGGAGCGGTTGAGCAGTACTTC CASSEGAVEQYF
TRBD1 . TRBJ1-5 TRBV5-1 TGCGCCAGCAGTCCCGGGACAGATAGCAATCAGCCCCAGCATTTT CASSPGTDSNQPQHF
. . TRBJ1-4 TRBV28 TGTGCCAGCAGTCCCCTAAGGGGACGGAGTAATGAAAAACTGTTTTTT CASSPLRGRSNEKLFF
TRBD2 . TRBJ2-3 TRBV5-1 TGCGCCAGCAGCTTCACGACTAGCGGGGGCACAGATACGCAGTATTTT CASSFTTSGGTDTQYF
. . TRBJ1-4 TRBV6-5 TGTGCCAGCAGTTACTCGGCGGGAGCCTTTAATGAAAAACTGTTTTTT CASSYSAGAFNEKLFF
. . TRBJ2-5 TRBV7-9 TGTGCCAGCAGCTTAGGGACAGAATTTATCGAGACCCAGTACTTC CASSLGTEFIETQYF
TRBD1 . TRBJ2-7 TRBV11-2 TGTGCCAGCAGCTCCCCCCGGACAGGGTTCTACGAGCAGTACTTC CASSSPRTGFYEQYF
TRBD2 . TRBJ2-2 TRBV7-2 TGTGCCAGCAGCACCCGGACACCTAGCGGGAGTACCGGGGAGCTGTTTTTT CASSTRTPSGSTGELFF
TRBD1 once TRBJ2-6 TRBV5-1 TGCGCCAGCTCAGGACAGGGAGGCTCTGGGGCCAACGTCCTGACTTTC CASSGQGGSGANVLTF
TRBD1 . TRBJ1-4 TRBV27 TGTGCCAGCAGTTACCACGACAGGGGGCGGAATGAAAAACTGTTTTTT CASSYHDRGRNEKLFF
TRBD2 . TRBJ2-2 TRBV4-2 TGTGCCAGCAGCCAGCGTAGCCCAGCGGGAGGGCCTTCGAACACCGGGGAGCTGTTTTTT CASSQRSPAGGPSNTGELFF
. . TRBJ2-2 TRBV9 TGTGCCAGCAGCGCAACGGGGGGCAACGGGGAGCTGTTTTTT CASSATGGNGELFF
. few TRBJ2-7 TRBV29-1 TGCAGCGTTGAACTACGAGGGGAGCAGTACTTC CSVELRGEQYF
. . TRBJ2-2 TRBV18 TGTGCCACCCAAGGGGGAGTCAACACCGGGGAGCTGTTTTTT CATQGGVNTGELFF
. . TRBJ1-4 TRBV7-9 TGTGCCAGCAGCCCCGGACAGAATGAAAAACTGTTTTTT CASSPGQNEKLFF
. . TRBJ1-1 TRBV10-3 TGTGCCATCAGAATAGACAGGAGGAACACTGAAGCTTTCTTT CAIRIDRRNTEAFF
. . TRBJ2-7 TRBV29-1 TGCAGCGCCAGCCGGGAAATATACCTCGAGCAGTACTTC CSASREIYLEQYF
TRBD1 once TRBJ1-4 TRBV19 TGTGCCAGTAGTCCAACAGGGGGCTCGGGTGAAAAACTGTTTTTT CASSPTGGSGEKLFF
. . TRBJ2-7 TRBV6-1 TGTGCCAGCAGCGCGACCACAGGTTACGAGCAGTACTTC CASSATTGYEQYF
. . TRBJ2-5 TRBV29-1 TGCAGCGTTGAAAAGAGGGCCAGGCAACTCCAAGAGACCCAGTACTTC CSVEKRARQLQETQYF
TRBD2 . TRBJ2-5 TRBV27 TGTGCCAGGTCTCTTCCGGGGGGAGAAGAGACCCAGTACTTC CARSLPGGEETQYF
. . TRBJ2-7 TRBV5-1 TGCGCCAGCAGCTCTAACCCTGAGAGCGTAACCTACGAGCAGTACTTC CASSSNPESVTYEQYF
. . TRBJ2-7 TRBV30 TGTGCCTGGAGAGGAAAAACGGGAGTGTCCTACGAGCAGTACTTC CAWRGKTGVSYEQYF
TRBD1 once TRBJ1-2 TRBV4-1 TGCGCCAGCAGCCTCGGGACAGGGGACTTAGGCTACACCTTC CASSLGTGDLGYTF
TRBD2 once TRBJ2-1 TRBV7-6 TGTGCCAGCTCCGGCGGGGCTAGCGGGAGGGGCAGGGGTGAGCAGTTCTTC CASSGGASGRGRGEQFF
. . TRBJ2-2 TRBV6-4 TGTGCCAGCAGTTTGTCGGCGAACACCGGGGAGCTGTTTTTT CASSLSANTGELFF
. . TRBJ1-1 TRBV28 TGTGCCAGCAGTTTATCCGACACTGAAGCTTTCTTT CASSLSDTEAFF
. . TRBJ2-7 TRBV6-5 TGTGCCAGCACCTCAACCAGCTACGAGCAGTACTTC CASTSTSYEQYF
. . TRBJ2-3 TRBV28 TGTGCCAGCAGTCCCCCCGGGTGGGATCAAAGTTCAGATACGCAGTATTTT CASSPPGWDQSSDTQYF
TRBD1 . TRBJ1-5 TRBV28 TGTGCCAGCAGTTTTGTTGGGACAGGGAAGGGCAATCAGCCCCAGCATTTT CASSFVGTGKGNQPQHF
. few TRBJ2-4 TRBV2 TGTGCCACCGCCCGGGACATTGAAAACATTCAGTACTTC CATARDIENIQYF
. . TRBJ2-1 TRBV19 TGTGCCAGTAGTATCGGGGGTAACAATGAGCAGTTCTTC CASSIGGNNEQFF
. . TRBJ2-1 TRBV7-9 TGTGCCAGCAGCCTAGGGGGGCGGGAGCAGTTCTTC CASSLGGREQFF
TRBD1 once TRBJ1-2 TRBV30 TGTGCCTGGAGTGTACAGGGGGGAAACTATGGCTACACCTTC CAWSVQGGNYGYTF
. . TRBJ1-1 TRBV6-5 TGTGCCAGCAGCAACAAACCGAACACTGAAGCTTTCTTT CASSNKPNTEAFF
TRBD2 . TRBJ2-1 TRBV9 TGTGCCAGCAGCGTAGAGGGGTCTGCGGGAGGGAGGAATGAGCAGTTCTTC CASSVEGSAGGRNEQFF
TRBD1 . TRBJ2-7 TRBV6-5 TGTGCCAGCAGTTATGGGACAGCAGCCTACGAGCAGTACTTC CASSYGTAAYEQYF
TRBD1 . TRBJ1-2 TRBV7-2 TGTGCCAGCAGCCCTAACAGGGGCAGAACTTACGGCTACACCTTC CASSPNRGRTYGYTF
. . TRBJ1-2 TRBV18 TGTGCCAGCTCACCAGCGACAGACAACTATGGCTACACCTTC CASSPATDNYGYTF
TRBD2 . TRBJ2-1 TRBV11-1 TGTGCCAGCAGCTTGGCATCTAGCGGGAGCAATGAGCAGTTCTTC CASSLASSGSNEQFF
. . TRBJ1-4 TRBV4-2 TGTGCCAGCAGCATCCGGGCGGGACAAGCAACTAATGAAAAACTGTTTTTT CASSIRAGQATNEKLFF
. . TRBJ2-7 TRBV7-9 TGTGCCAGCAGCTTAGCAGCGGGCTCCTACGAGCAGTACTTC CASSLAAGSYEQYF
. . TRBJ2-5 TRBV27 TGTGCCAGCAGCCCCCGGCCGACAAGCCCTGGGGGCGGAGGGGGGGGGACCCAGTACTTC CASSPRPTSPGGGGGGTQYF
. . TRBJ1-2 TRBV5-6 TGTGCCAGCACCCCTGGCCAGGTCGTCTATGGCTACACCTTC CASTPGQVVYGYTF